These 20 T cell receptor beta chains share one sample of origin, sequenced in a study of T cell changes during pregnancy in multiple sclerosis. Assay: immunoSEQ multiplex PCR; the TCRdb copy retains only in-frame clones and omits some. Counted here are about 36,000 clones, almost 95% occurring once; the ten biggest clones make up more than 0.4%. The sequenced sample was CD4+ T cells from peripheral blood mononuclear cells, obtained in the third trimester of pregnancy. Receptor source: a female donor in good health, enrolled as a control in a pregnancy study.

This clone showed up just a few times. The CDR3 nucleotides are TGTGCCAGCAGCTTCGTGACAGCCAACGTCCTGACTTTC. The encoded protein is CASSFVTANVLTF. The chain is built from TRBV5-8 and TRBJ2-6; D not resolved. Trimming pared 2 bases from V and 7 bases from J, leaving 7 bases between. The CDR3 is made up of 13 amino acids. Germline CDR1 is SGHTS and CDR2 is YDEGEE.

The rearrangement uses TRBV6-5 and TRBJ1-2, with D possibly TRBD1 on 6 matching bases. This CDR3 has 15 residues. V was pared by 1 base and J by 4 bases, with 13 bases between. Germline V gives CDR1 MNHEY, CDR2 SVGAGI. The CDR3: CASSYLGQRFYGYTF. CDR3 coding DNA: TGTGCCAGCAGTTACTTAGGACAGAGATTCTATGGCTACACCTTC.

The genes are TRBV4-1 and TRBJ1-2; D gene ambiguous. This CDR3 has 15 residues. V was shortened by 0 bases and J by 2 bases, with 10 bases between the two germline ends. Germline loops: CDR1 MGHRA, CDR2 YSYEKL. The CDR3 DNA reads as TGCGCCAGCAGCCAAGAAGCGTACTACAACTATGGCTACACCTTC. This sequence encodes CASSQEAYYNYGYTF.

The chain employs TRBV28 and TRBJ1-4, with D perhaps matching TRBD1 (5 bases). V was shortened by 5 bases and J by 16 bases, with 20 bases between the two germline ends. Germline CDR1 and CDR2: MDHEN and SYDVKM. The CDR3 runs to 13 residues. This CDR3 reads CASSGGTPPTEFF. CDR3 nucleotides: TGTGCCAGCAGTGGGGGGACTCCCCCCACGGAGTTTTTT.

The chain is built from TRBV29-1 and TRBJ2-3, with TRBD1 matching over 10 bases. Germline values: CDR1 SQVTM, CDR2 ANQGSEA. The CDR3 contains 15 residues. With V trimmed by 5 bases and J by 5 bases, 10 bases remained unmatched. In DNA, the CDR3 is TGCAGCGTTCTAGCCCCGGGACAGGGGTTAGATACGCAGTATTTT. Protein sequence: CSVLAPGQGLDTQYF.

This clone was counted once. This chain joins TRBV7-9 and TRBJ1-5, with D possibly matching TRBD1 (6 bases). In germline, CDR1 is SEHNR, CDR2 FQNEAQ (reference sequence). Trimming stripped 1 base from V and 2 bases from J, with 6 bases between. The CDR3 totals 14 residues. In DNA, the CDR3 is TGTGCCAGCAGCTTAGGACAGGGCAATCAGCCCCAGCATTTT. Amino acids: CASSLGQGNQPQHF.

The chain has TRBV4-2 and TRBJ2-2; D unclear. Germline CDR1 reads LGHNA; CDR2 reads YNFKEQ. Trimming removed 7 bases from V and 7 bases from J, with 16 bases in between. The CDR3 runs to 14 residues. This CDR3 is CASNIGLAVGELFF. For the CDR3, the DNA is TGTGCCAGCAATATAGGTTTAGCCGTCGGGGAGCTGTTTTTT.

The V call is TRBV5-8, the J call TRBJ1-5; 10 bases match TRBD1. There are 16 residues in the CDR3. Germline values: CDR1 SGHTS, CDR2 YDEGEE. V shed 4 bases, J shed 3 bases, and the junction held 7 bases outside the gene matches. CDR3 loop: CASSVPGTGVNQPQHF. CDR3 DNA sequence: TGTGCCAGCAGCGTCCCAGGGACAGGGGTCAATCAGCCCCAGCATTTT.

The chain employs TRBV18 and TRBJ1-4; 9 positions match TRBD1. Germline-derived CDR1 and CDR2 are KGHSH and LQKENI. Trimming at V came to 2 bases and at J to 6 bases, leaving 7 bases not matched to a gene. CDR3 length equals 16 residues. This chain's CDR3 is CASSPGGDRVDEKLFF. CDR3 nucleotide sequence: TGTGCCAGCTCACCAGGAGGGGACAGGGTGGATGAAAAACTGTTTTTT.

The CDR3 protein is CASRPQGKGEKLFF. CDR3 coding DNA: TGTGCCAGCAGACCCCAGGGGAAGGGTGAAAAACTGTTTTTT. This sequence joins TRBV27 and TRBJ1-4, with D tentatively TRBD1 (6 bases). Trimming took off 6 bases at V and 7 bases at J, with 15 bases between the two ends. The V gene's germline CDR1 is MNHEY and CDR2 SMNVEV (reference sequence). CDR3 size: 14 residues.

Regarding this clone: A read error may explain this, as a much larger clone is one base away. Other nucleotide sequences in the sample specify the same CDR3. The chain couples TRBV19 to TRBJ1-3; 8 nucleotides match TRBD1. This CDR3 is 18 amino acids long. Germline CDR1 LNHDA, CDR2 SQIVND (reference sequence). In DNA form, the CDR3 reads TGTGCCAGTAGTACTCACTTCTCCCGGCGACAGGGGAGAAATACCATATATTTT. This codes for CASSTHFSRRQGRNTIYF.

The chain has TRBV4-1 and TRBJ2-5, with TRBD1 as a possible D gene (5 bases). The germline CDR1 and CDR2 sequences are MGHRA and YSYEKL. This CDR3 has 15 residues. The V and J ends lost 1 base and 5 bases respectively, with 14 bases between them. The CDR3 reads CASSQVGHAEETQYF. CDR3 nucleotide sequence: TGCGCCAGCAGCCAAGTGGGGCACGCTGAGGAGACCCAGTACTTC.

Turning to this clone: This CDR3 is also generated by other DNA sequences in the sample. The V gene is TRBV7-2, the J gene TRBJ1-1; perhaps TRBD1 as D (5 bases). The CDR3 consists of 12 residues. The V gene's germline CDR1 is SGHTA and CDR2 FQGNSA. V shed 8 bases and J shed 4 bases, with 11 bases lying between them. CDR3 sequence: CASSGGSTEAFF. Here the CDR3 DNA reads TGTGCCAGCTCGGGGGGGAGCACTGAAGCTTTCTTT. Complete variable domain (other parts from reference TRBV7-2 and TRBJ1-1): GAGVSQSPSNKVTEKGKDVELRCDPISGHTALYWYRQSLGQGLEFLIYFQGNSAPDKSGLPSDRFSAERTGGSVSTLTIQRTQQEDSAVYLCASSGGSTEAFFGQGTRLTVV.

This clone has only a few counts. The rearrangement uses TRBV6-5 and TRBJ1-1; D uncertain. CDR1 MNHEY and CDR2 SVGAGI come from the germline V gene. The CDR3 is 11 amino acids. V lost 4 bases and J 5 bases, leaving 5 bases between the germline ends. DNA for the CDR3: TGTGCCAGCAGTTCCCCAACTGAAGCTTTCTTT. It translates to CASSSPTEAFF.

CDR3 coding DNA: TGTGCCAGCGGGGGGGACAGAGCCTATGGCTACACCTTC. Amino acids: CASGGDRAYGYTF. The rearrangement links TRBV19 to TRBJ1-2, with 7 bases identical to TRBD1. With 9 bases clipped from V and 4 bases from J, the junction kept 8 bases outside the gene matches. The CDR3 is 13 residues long. The germline CDR1 and CDR2 sequences are LNHDA and SQIVND (reference sequence).

The chain couples TRBV2 to TRBJ1-5; tentative D call: TRBD1 (6 bases). The CDR3 is 13 residues long. Trimming pared 5 bases from V and 9 bases from J, leaving 14 bases between. The germline gives CDR1 SNHLY, CDR2 FYNNEI. The DNA of the CDR3 is TGTGCCAGCAGTACAAGACAGGTCCCGCCCCAGCATTTT. This encodes CASSTRQVPPQHF.

J is TRBJ2-5 and V is TRBV18, with 11 bases matching TRBD2. V lost 3 bases and J lost 2; bases outside the gene matches: 8. The CDR3 loop spans 17 amino acids. Per the germline V gene, CDR1 is KGHSH and CDR2 is LQKENI. CDR3 in amino acids: CASSPPGLAARQETQYF. CDR3 sequence (DNA): TGTGCCAGCTCACCCCCGGGACTAGCGGCTCGACAAGAGACCCAGTACTTC.

The chain uses TRBV6-5 and TRBJ2-6; tentative D call: TRBD1 (5 bases). The CDR3 length is 13 residues. Trimming cost V 11 bases and J 2 bases, with 10 bases left between them. Per germline, CDR1 MNHEY and CDR2 SVGAGI. CDR3 loop: CAARVAGANVLTF. The CDR3 DNA sequence: TGTGCCGCCAGGGTCGCTGGGGCCAACGTCCTGACTTTC.

The chain carries TRBV7-2 and TRBJ2-7; D might be TRBD2 (5 bases). This CDR3 has 12 amino acids. Germline values: CDR1 SGHTA, CDR2 FQGNSA. Deletions cut 8 bases from V and 3 bases from J, with 11 bases between. The CDR3 sequence: CASGSWGYEQYF. The CDR3, as DNA: TGTGCCAGCGGGAGTTGGGGCTACGAGCAGTACTTC. Combining the CDR3 with reference TRBV7-2 and TRBJ2-7 gives the whole variable domain GAGVSQSPSNKVTEKGKDVELRCDPISGHTALYWYRQSLGQGLEFLIYFQGNSAPDKSGLPSDRFSAERTGGSVSTLTIQRTQQEDSAVYLCASGSWGYEQYFGPGTRLTVT.

This clone was seen just once. The chain has TRBV9 and TRBJ2-3; a possible D gene is TRBD1 (6 bases). Trimming left V 4 bases short and J 2 bases short, with 17 bases between. The germline V gene has CDR1 SGDLS and CDR2 YYNGEE. The CDR3 covers 16 residues. The CDR3 loop is CASSRLDRPLTDTQYF. The CDR3 DNA reads as TGTGCCAGCAGCCGTCTGGACAGACCCCTCACAGATACGCAGTATTTT.